Presented here are 8 T cell receptor beta chains from one specimen sequenced in a study of patients and donors after allogeneic stem cell transplantation. MiXCR, applied by TCRdb to the RT-PCR reads, yields one record per CDR3 protein. The sample has approximately 200,000 distinct CDR3 sequences, 35% to 45% seen once; the top ten hold 11%. The material sequenced was blood, either unsorted or a sorted T cell fraction (not recorded which). The receptors shown here come from a human donor who was either an allogeneic HSCT recipient or a stem cell or donor lymphocyte infusion donor (not recorded which). It is not recorded whose cells these are; they may come from a transplant donor.

V and J are TRBV5-4 and TRBJ1-2; D unclear. Trimming stripped 1 base from V and 4 bases from J, with 5 bases between. The CDR3 has 12 residues. CDR1 SGHNT and CDR2 YYREEE come from the germline V gene (reference sequence). The CDR3 DNA reads as TGTGCCAGCAGCTTGCACTCCTATGGCTACACCTTC. It translates to CASSLHSYGYTF.

The chain carries TRBV5-6 and TRBJ1-1; no reliable D call. From germline, CDR1 is SGHDT and CDR2 YYEEEE. The CDR3 runs to 14 residues. With 5 bases removed from V and 0 bases from J, the gap between germline ends came to 11 bases. The CDR3 coding sequence is TGTGCCAGCAGAAATATTGAGGTGAACACTGAAGCTTTCTTT. This encodes CASRNIEVNTEAFF.

This clonotype was seen only a few times. The chain uses TRBV6-6 and TRBJ1-6; the D is unclear. V was clipped by 7 bases and J by 5 bases, with 18 bases between them. The length of the CDR3 is 16 residues. CDR1 and CDR2 (germline): MNHNY, SVGAGI (reference sequence). The CDR3 DNA reads TGTGCCAGCACCCAAGCCGCCAGAAGAAATAATTCACCCCTCCACTTT. It yields the protein CASTQAARRNNSPLHF.

This clonotype turned up a few times. The J gene is TRBJ1-2, the V gene TRBV12-3 or TRBV12-4; tentatively, D is TRBD1 (5 bases). Trimming stripped 5 bases from V and 8 bases from J, with 12 bases between. CDR3 length: 12 residues. In nucleotides, the CDR3 is TGTGCCAGCAGTCGGGGCCCCTCGGGCTACACCTTC. Translating gives CASSRGPSGYTF.

The genes are TRBV4-2 and TRBJ2-3; the D is unclear. V was clipped by 3 bases and J by 2 bases, with 18 bases between them. CDR1 and CDR2 from the germline V gene are LGHNA and YNFKEQ. This CDR3 comprises 17 residues. CDR3 DNA sequence: TGTGCCAGCAGCCAGATTGGAGCAGGCAAGGACACAGATACGCAGTATTTT. Translation: CASSQIGAGKDTDTQYF.

The chain is built from TRBV4-1 and TRBJ1-2; maybe TRBD1 (5 bases). The V and J ends lost 4 bases and 6 bases respectively, with 15 bases between them. The CDR3 has 14 amino acids. CDR1 and CDR2 (germline): MGHRA, YSYEKL. CDR3 coding DNA: TGCGCCAGCAGCCCCCGGGGCACGTGGGATGGCTACACCTTC. Protein sequence: CASSPRGTWDGYTF.

The V call is TRBV20-1, the J call TRBJ1-1; TRBD1 matches at 9 bases. The CDR3 spans 15 residues. With V trimmed by 6 bases and J by 6 bases, 14 bases remained unmatched. Germline V CDR1 and CDR2: DFQATT, SNEGSKA (reference sequence). The chain's CDR3 is CSAPQGAVVRAEAFF. The CDR3 DNA reads as TGCAGTGCCCCACAGGGGGCCGTAGTCCGGGCTGAAGCTTTCTTT.

This clonotype turned up a few times. The V call is TRBV7-8, the J call TRBJ1-1; D gene uncertain. The CDR3 is made up of 15 amino acids. V was shortened by 5 bases and J by 4 bases, with 17 bases between the two germline ends. Germline V gene data show CDR1 as SGHVS and CDR2 as FQNEAQ. CDR3 protein: CASSPRRFGGTEAFF. CDR3 nucleotides: TGTGCCAGCAGCCCCCGGCGGTTTGGAGGCACTGAAGCTTTCTTT.